These T cell receptor beta chains were read from a single sample in a study of cytomegalovirus exposure and HLA in healthy donors. Assay: immunoSEQ multiplex PCR; the TCRdb copy retains only in-frame clones and omits some. Among about 220,000 clones listed, approximately 88% were seen once. Sequencing was performed on PBMCs. The receptors were sampled from a boy younger than 10 in good health and CMV-seronegative. The CDR3 runs from the conserved cysteine through the conserved F or W. A D gene is named only where the DNA matches it firmly. Clone size is given for some rows only: seen once, a few or many times, or a class if the clone is expanded.

J	V	D	size	CDR3	DNA
TRBJ2-3	TRBV30	TRBD2	-	CAWSVKIAGGLSTDTQYF	TGTGCCTGGAGTGTAAAAATAGCGGGGGGCCTGAGCACAGATACGCAGTATTTT
TRBJ1-1	TRBV7-3	TRBD1	-	CASSPGQGLSTEAFF	TGTGCCAGCAGCCCGGGACAGGGGTTGAGCACTGAAGCTTTCTTT
TRBJ2-3	TRBV5-6	TRBD2	-	CASSALREKDTQYF	TGTGCCAGCAGCGCTTTGCGGGAGAAAGATACGCAGTATTTT
TRBJ2-3	TRBV9	TRBD2	-	CASSALPGGVGTDTQYF	TGTGCCAGCAGCGCTTTACCGGGGGGGGTGGGCACAGATACGCAGTATTTT
TRBJ2-7	TRBV19	-	once	CASSIYAGPYEQYF	TGTGCCAGTAGTATATACGCAGGCCCCTACGAGCAGTACTTC
TRBJ2-1	TRBV27	TRBD2	once	CASSLSSGVYNEQFF	TGTGCCAGCAGTTTATCTAGCGGGGTCTACAATGAGCAGTTCTTC
TRBJ2-7	TRBV19	-	-	CASSDPAGTYEQYF	TGTGCCAGTAGTGATCCGGCAGGGACCTACGAGCAGTACTTC
TRBJ2-2	TRBV9	TRBD1	-	CASSPPGQGEENTGELFF	TGTGCCAGCAGTCCCCCGGGACAGGGAGAGGAGAACACCGGGGAGCTGTTTTTT
TRBJ1-5	TRBV2	-	-	CASSNTGVLSNQPQHF	TGTGCCAGCAGTAACACGGGGGTTTTGAGCAATCAGCCCCAGCATTTT
TRBJ1-1	TRBV29-1	-	few	CSAQHRTKAFF	TGCAGCGCTCAACACCGGACTAAAGCTTTCTTT
TRBJ2-7	TRBV19	-	-	CASSYLGEQYF	TGTGCCAGTAGTTACCTCGGCGAGCAGTACTTC
TRBJ2-3	TRBV7-2	TRBD2	-	CAIFSGGAGDTQYF	TGTGCCATCTTTAGCGGGGGGGCAGGGGATACGCAGTATTTT
TRBJ1-5	TRBV7-9	-	-	CASSLAAVTPNQPQHF	TGTGCCAGCAGCTTAGCGGCAGTAACCCCCAATCAGCCCCAGCATTTT
TRBJ2-5	TRBV15	TRBD2	-	CATSKRDLQETQYF	TGTGCCACCAGCAAGCGGGACTTACAAGAGACCCAGTACTTC
TRBJ2-7	TRBV19	TRBD1	-	CASSTTGGSYEQYF	TGTGCCAGTAGTACGACAGGGGGCTCCTACGAGCAGTACTTC